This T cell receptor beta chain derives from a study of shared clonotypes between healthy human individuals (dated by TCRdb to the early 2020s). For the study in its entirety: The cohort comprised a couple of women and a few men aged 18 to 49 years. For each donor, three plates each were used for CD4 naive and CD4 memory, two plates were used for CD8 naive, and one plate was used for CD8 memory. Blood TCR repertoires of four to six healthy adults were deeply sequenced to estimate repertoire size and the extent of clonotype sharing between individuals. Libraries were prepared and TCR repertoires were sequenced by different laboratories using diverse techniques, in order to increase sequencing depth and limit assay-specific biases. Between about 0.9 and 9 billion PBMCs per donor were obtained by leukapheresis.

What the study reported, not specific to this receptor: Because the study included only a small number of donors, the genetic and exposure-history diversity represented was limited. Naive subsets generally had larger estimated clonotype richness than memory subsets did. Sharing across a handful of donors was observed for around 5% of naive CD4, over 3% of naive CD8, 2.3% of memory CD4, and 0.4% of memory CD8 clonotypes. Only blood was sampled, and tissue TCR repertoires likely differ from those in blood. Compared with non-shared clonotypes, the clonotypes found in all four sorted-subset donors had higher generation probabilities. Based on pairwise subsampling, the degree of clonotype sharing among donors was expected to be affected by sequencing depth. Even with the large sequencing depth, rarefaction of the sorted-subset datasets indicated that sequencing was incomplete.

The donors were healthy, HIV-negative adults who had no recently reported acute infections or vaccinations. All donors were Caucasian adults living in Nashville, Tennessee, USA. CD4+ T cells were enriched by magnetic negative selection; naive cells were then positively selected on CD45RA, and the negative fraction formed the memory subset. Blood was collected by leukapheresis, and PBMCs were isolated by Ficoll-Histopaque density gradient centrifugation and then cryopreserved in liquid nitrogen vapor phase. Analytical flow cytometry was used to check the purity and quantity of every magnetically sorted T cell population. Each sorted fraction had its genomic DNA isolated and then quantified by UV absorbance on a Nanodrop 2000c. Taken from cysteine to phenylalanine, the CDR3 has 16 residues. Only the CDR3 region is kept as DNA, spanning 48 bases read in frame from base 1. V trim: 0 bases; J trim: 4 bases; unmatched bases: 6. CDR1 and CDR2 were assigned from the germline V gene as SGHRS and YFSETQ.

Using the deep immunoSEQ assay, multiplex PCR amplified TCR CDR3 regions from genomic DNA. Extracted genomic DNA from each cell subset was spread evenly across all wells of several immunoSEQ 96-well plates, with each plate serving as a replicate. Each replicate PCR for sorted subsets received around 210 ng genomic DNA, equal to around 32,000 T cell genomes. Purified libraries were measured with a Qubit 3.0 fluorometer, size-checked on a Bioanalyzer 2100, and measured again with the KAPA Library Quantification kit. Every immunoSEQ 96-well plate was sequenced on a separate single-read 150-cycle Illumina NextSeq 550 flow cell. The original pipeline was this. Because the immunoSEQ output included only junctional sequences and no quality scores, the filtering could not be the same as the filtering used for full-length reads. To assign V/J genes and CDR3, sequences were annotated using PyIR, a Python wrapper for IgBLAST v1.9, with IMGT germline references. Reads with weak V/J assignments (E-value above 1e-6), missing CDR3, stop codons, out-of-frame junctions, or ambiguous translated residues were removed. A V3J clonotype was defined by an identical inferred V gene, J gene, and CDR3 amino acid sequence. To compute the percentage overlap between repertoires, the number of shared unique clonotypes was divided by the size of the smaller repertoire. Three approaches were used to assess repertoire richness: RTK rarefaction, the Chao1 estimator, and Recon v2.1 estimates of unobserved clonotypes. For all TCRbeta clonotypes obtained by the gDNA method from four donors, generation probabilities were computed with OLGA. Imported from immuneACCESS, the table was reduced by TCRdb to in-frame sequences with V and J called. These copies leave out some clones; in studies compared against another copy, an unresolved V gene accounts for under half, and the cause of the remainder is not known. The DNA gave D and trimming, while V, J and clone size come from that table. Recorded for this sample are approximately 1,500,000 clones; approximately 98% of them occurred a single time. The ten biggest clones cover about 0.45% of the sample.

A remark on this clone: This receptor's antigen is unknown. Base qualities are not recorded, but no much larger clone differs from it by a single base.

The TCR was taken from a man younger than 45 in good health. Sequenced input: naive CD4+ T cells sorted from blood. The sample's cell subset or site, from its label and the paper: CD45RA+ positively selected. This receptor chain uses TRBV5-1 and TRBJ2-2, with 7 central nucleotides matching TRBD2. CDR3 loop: CASSLVAGVPTGELFF. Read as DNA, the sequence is TGCGCCAGCAGCTTGGTGGCGGGAGTCCCCACCGGGGAGCTGTTTTTT.